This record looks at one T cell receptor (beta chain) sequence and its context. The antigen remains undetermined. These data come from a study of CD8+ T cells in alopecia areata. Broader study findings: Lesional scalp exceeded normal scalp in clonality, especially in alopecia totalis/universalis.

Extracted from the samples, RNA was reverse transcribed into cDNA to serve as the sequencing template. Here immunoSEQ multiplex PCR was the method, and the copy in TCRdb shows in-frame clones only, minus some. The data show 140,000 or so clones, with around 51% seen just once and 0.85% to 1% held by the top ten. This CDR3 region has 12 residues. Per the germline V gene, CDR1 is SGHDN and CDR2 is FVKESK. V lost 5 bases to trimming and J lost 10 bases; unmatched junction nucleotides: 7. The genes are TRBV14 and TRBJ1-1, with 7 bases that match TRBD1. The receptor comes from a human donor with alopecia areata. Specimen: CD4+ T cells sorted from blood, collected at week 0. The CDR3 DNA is TGTGCCAGCAGCAAAGCGACAGGGACAGCTTTCTTT. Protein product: CASSKATGTAFF.